The T cell receptor (beta chain) under discussion was sequenced for a study of blood T cell repertoires in COVID-19. Sequencing was performed with immunoSEQ multiplex PCR; in TCRdb, only in-frame clones are kept and a portion is missing. Of roughly 130,000 clones in the sample, roughly 75% were seen once. In its sample, this clone was seen a few times. Trimming removed 2 bases at V and 0 bases at J, with 11 bases between. The CDR3 runs 15 residues. In germline, CDR1 is SGHNT, CDR2 YYREEE (reference sequence). The TCR was taken from a man aged 55 to 70 with active or convalescent COVID-19. The chain joins TRBV5-4 to TRBJ2-5; no firm D call. Material for sequencing was peripheral blood. The CDR3 loop is CASSFRQAYQETQYF. The CDR3 region has the DNA TGTGCCAGCAGCTTTCGGCAGGCGTACCAAGAGACCCAGTACTTC.